The 22 T cell receptor beta chains below were found in one sample sequenced in a study of monozygotic twins with inflammatory bowel disease. With the 5' RACE reads reprocessed, TCRdb shows one record per CDR3 protein and no DNA. This sample's table has some 200,000 distinct CDR3 sequences. Sequencing was performed on blood. The receptors derive from a human donor with ulcerative colitis or Crohn's disease, or a healthy co-twin of an affected twin (not recorded which).

The rearrangement links TRBV5-1 to TRBJ2-1. Looked up from germline, CDR1 is SGHRS and CDR2 is YFSETQ. The CDR3 has 14 amino acids. Here the CDR3 reads CASSLGVSYNEQFF.

This chain links TRBV20-1 with TRBJ2-5; absent DNA, TCRdb's TRBD1 call cannot be checked. Germline V lookup: CDR1 DFQATT, CDR2 SNEGSKA (reference sequence). This CDR3 region has 13 residues. This chain's CDR3 is CSAGRGSQETQYF.

The rearrangement links TRBV19 to TRBJ1-1. Germline CDR1 LNHDA, CDR2 SQIVND (reference sequence). This CDR3 spans 13 amino acids. The CDR3 spells CASSKQINTEAFF.

This sequence joins TRBV28 and TRBJ1-2. Germline V gives CDR1 MDHEN, CDR2 SYDVKM. CDR3 length: 13 residues. The CDR3 loop is CASSTMQWGGYTF.

V gene TRBV5-4 combines with J gene TRBJ1-2; no DNA is available, so the TRBD1 call from TCRdb remains unchecked. CDR1 and CDR2 from the germline V gene are SGHNT and YYREEE (reference sequence). The CDR3 spans 15 residues. The chain's CDR3 is CASREGQGGPYGYTF. The full variable domain, rest sourced from reference TRBV5-4 and TRBJ1-2, is ETGVTQSPTHLIKTRGQQVTLRCSSQSGHNTVSWYQQALGQGPQFIFQYYREEENGRGNFPPRFSGLQFPNYSSELNVNALELDDSALYLCASREGQGGPYGYTFGSGTRLTVV.

The genes are TRBV12-3 or TRBV12-4 and TRBJ1-2; the D call of TRBD1 rests on TCRdb alone, since no DNA is present to check it. CDR3 size: 15 residues. The CDR3 is CASSHGQGSNYGYTF.

V is TRBV2 and J is TRBJ2-7; TCRdb calls TRBD1, which cannot be checked without DNA. The CDR3 has 16 residues. Germline V lookup: CDR1 SNHLY, CDR2 FYNNEI. The chain's CDR3 is CASSENLGGLSYEQYF.

The gene calls are TRBV7-2 and TRBJ2-1. Germline V CDR1 and CDR2: SGHTA, FQGNSA. The CDR3 is made up of 13 amino acids. CDR3 amino acids: CASSPSSYNEQFF.

The chain links TRBV10-3 to TRBJ1-1; the TCRdb D gene call, TRBD1, has no DNA to confirm it. CDR1 and CDR2 (germline): ENHRY, SYGVKD. The CDR3 extends over 15 amino acids. CDR3 in amino acids: CAISWDREMNTEAFF.

V and J are TRBV25-1 and TRBJ1-5; TCRdb's D call, TRBD1, is unchecked because there is no DNA. Germline V gene data show CDR1 as MGHDK and CDR2 as SYGVNS. The CDR3 contains 16 residues. The CDR3 loop is CASSDSDRGGNQPQHF.

This chain joins TRBV11-2 and TRBJ1-1; the TRBD1 assignment by TCRdb is unverifiable without DNA. In germline, CDR1 is SGHAT, CDR2 FQNNGV. The CDR3 runs to 15 residues. The chain's CDR3 is CASSLGDRLNTEAFF.

The chain combines TRBV20-1 with TRBJ2-5. This CDR3 comprises 15 residues. Germline CDR1 is DFQATT and CDR2 is SNEGSKA (reference sequence). The chain's CDR3 is CSAGYSIWYQETQYF.

V and J are TRBV9 and TRBJ2-7. This CDR3 has 17 residues. The V gene's germline CDR1 is SGDLS and CDR2 YYNGEE. Here the CDR3 reads CASSVGVGVIPPYEQYF.

The CDR3 spells CASSDGRTNTGELFF. The rearrangement joins TRBV5-1 to TRBJ2-2. This CDR3 has 15 residues. Germline assignment: CDR1 SGHRS and CDR2 YFSETQ.

V and J are TRBV18 and TRBJ2-7; TCRdb's assignment of TRBD2 cannot be checked, as there is no DNA. The V gene's germline CDR1 is KGHSH and CDR2 LQKENI. The CDR3 runs 13 residues. The CDR3 loop is CASSPGDYNEQYF.

The chain carries TRBV12-5 and TRBJ2-2; TCRdb gives TRBD1 as the D gene, but with no DNA this cannot be confirmed. Germline values: CDR1 LGHNT, CDR2 FRNRAP. The CDR3 runs to 17 residues. The CDR3 sequence: CASGSPRGGSNTGELFF.

The V and J genes are TRBV4-2 and TRBJ2-1; the TCRdb call, TRBD2, lacks DNA for checking. The CDR3 sequence is 15 residues long. CDR1 is LGHNA, CDR2 YNFKEQ, per germline. CDR3 loop: CASSLKDFSYNEQFF.

The rearrangement uses TRBV3-1 and TRBJ1-2; TCRdb indicates TRBD1, and absent DNA this call remains unverified. CDR3 length: 18 amino acids. Germline CDR1 and CDR2: LGHDT and YNNKEL (reference sequence). CDR3 in amino acids: CASSPDWDGKIINYGYTF.

The rearrangement links TRBV4-2 to TRBJ2-7; TCRdb names TRBD1, which stays unverified in the absence of DNA. Germline V gene lookup returns CDR1 LGHNA and CDR2 YNFKEQ. CDR3 length: 15 amino acids. CDR3 loop: CASSPDQGLGYEQYF.

The rearrangement links TRBV7-3 to TRBJ2-6; TCRdb selects TRBD1, and the lack of DNA leaves this call unchecked. The CDR3 runs to 23 residues. Per the germline V gene, CDR1 is SGHTA and CDR2 is FQGTGA. CDR3 protein: CASSFPPSWGQETQSSGANVLTF.

The J gene is TRBJ2-1, the V gene TRBV18; TCRdb names TRBD1, which stays unverified in the absence of DNA. This CDR3 spans 15 amino acids. CDR1 is KGHSH and CDR2 is LQKENI in the germline V gene. CDR3 sequence: CASSTRGEIYNEQFF.

The V call is TRBV15, the J call TRBJ1-2; TCRdb calls TRBD1, which cannot be checked without DNA. The CDR3 is made up of 14 amino acids. Germline V gene sequence: CDR1 LNHNV, CDR2 YYDKDF (reference sequence). The CDR3 loop reads CATSRDQGGRGYTF.